This entry is about one T cell receptor beta chain. These data come from a study of beta chain features in type 1 diabetes. The sequenced template was cDNA made from the entire isolated RNA. TCRdb keeps only in-frame clones here, not all; method: immunoSEQ multiplex PCR. The sample gives about 400,000 clones, over 10% of which show up once; around 0.02% is in the top ten. CDR1 GTSNPN and CDR2 SVGIG come from the germline V gene (reference sequence). There are 14 residues in the CDR3. The J segment lost 1 base and the V segment lost 0 bases, leaving 2 bases of the junction unmatched. One heparinised draw of blood, averaging about 110 mL, came from each donor.

The rearrangement joins TRBV30 to TRBJ2-5; 7 positions match TRBD2. Sequenced input: naive CD4+ T cells from blood. This receptor was taken from a man younger than 35 in good health. The CDR3 loop reads CAWSVRGVQETQYF. The CDR3 region has the DNA TGTGCCTGGAGTGTACGGGGGGTCCAAGAGACCCAGTACTTC.